These 27 T cell receptor beta chains were sequenced from one sample in a study of technical replicates of blood from several donors. Repertoires were generated with immunoSEQ multiplex PCR, while TCRdb's copy carries only in-frame clones and drops some. The repertoire holds tens of thousands of clones, with approximately 94% as singletons. Sequenced: PBMCs. These receptors all come from a human donor in good health. Some clones in this sample may be carry-over from other donors' samples.

This chain links TRBV6-5 with TRBJ2-7, with D maybe TRBD1 (6 bases). The CDR3 runs to 13 residues. The V gene's germline CDR1 is MNHEY and CDR2 SVGAGI. The V end lost 6 bases, the J end lost 2 bases, and 11 bases lay between the germline ends. The CDR3 loop is CASSPDSTYEQYF. In DNA form, the CDR3 reads TGTGCCAGCAGCCCGGACAGTACCTACGAGCAGTACTTC.

The chain carries TRBV5-1 and TRBJ2-1; D not certain. V was clipped by 6 bases and J by 5 bases, with 18 bases between them. The CDR3 covers 15 residues. Germline CDR1 and CDR2: SGHRS and YFSETQ. The CDR3 loop reads CASTSDSTWNNEQFF. The CDR3 DNA reads as TGCGCCAGCACTTCTGACTCGACCTGGAACAATGAGCAGTTCTTC.

This clone was counted only a few times. V gene TRBV11-2 combines with J gene TRBJ2-2, with D maybe TRBD1 (6 bases). CDR1 and CDR2 from the germline V gene are SGHAT and FQNNGV. The CDR3 is 16 residues long. Trimming left V 5 bases short and J 0 bases short, with 13 bases between. CDR3 bases: TGTGCCAGCAGCCAGGGGAGCGGAACGAACACCGGGGAGCTGTTTTTT. Translation: CASSQGSGTNTGELFF. The full variable domain, with the rest looked up from reference TRBV11-2 and TRBJ2-2, is EAGVAQSPRYKIIEKRQSVAFWCNPISGHATLYWYQQILGQGPKLLIQFQNNGVVDDSQLPKDRFSAERLKGVDSTLKIQPAKLEDSAVYLCASSQGSGTNTGELFFGEGSRLTVL.

This sequence joins TRBV18 and TRBJ2-3; D is perhaps TRBD2 (5 bases). Germline V gene sequence: CDR1 KGHSH, CDR2 LQKENI. Trimming removed 3 bases from V and 10 bases from J, with 11 bases in between. The CDR3 has 12 amino acids. CDR3 bases: TGTGCCAGCTCACCTTTGGCGGGTTCGCAGTATTTT. Translation: CASSPLAGSQYF.

The V gene is TRBV5-1, the J gene TRBJ1-3; no firm D call. CDR1 and CDR2 from the germline V gene are SGHRS and YFSETQ. CDR3 length equals 16 residues. Trimming left V 0 bases short and J 9 bases short, with 19 bases between. The CDR3 reads CASSLAPSTSSGTIYF. The CDR3, as DNA: TGCGCCAGCAGCTTGGCCCCATCTACCTCCTCTGGCACCATATATTTT.

The chain employs TRBV20-1 and TRBJ1-2; tentative D call: TRBD1 (5 bases). The germline V and J ends were trimmed by 8 bases and 8 bases, with 15 bases remaining between them. CDR3 length equals 11 residues. Per the germline V gene, CDR1 is DFQATT and CDR2 is SNEGSKA (reference sequence). The CDR3 sequence is CSHRGLGGYTF. The CDR3 DNA sequence: TGCAGTCATCGGGGGTTGGGGGGCTACACCTTC.

The chain is built from TRBV11-2 and TRBJ2-7; 10 bases are a match to TRBD2. Germline lookup yields CDR1 SGHAT and CDR2 FQNNGV. The CDR3 contains 15 residues. Unmatched junction bases numbered 2, after V lost 1 base and J lost 2 bases. The CDR3 coding sequence is TGTGCCAGCAGCTTAGTTACTAGCGGGACCTACGAGCAGTACTTC. It encodes CASSLVTSGTYEQYF.

The gene calls are TRBV20-1 and TRBJ2-7; 8 bases align to TRBD1. Germline V gene sequence: CDR1 DFQATT, CDR2 SNEGSKA (reference sequence). V trimming: 6 bases; J trimming: 5 bases; junction bases outside the gene matches: 3. The CDR3 covers 11 residues. The CDR3 loop is CSANRGDEQYF. Here the CDR3 DNA reads TGCAGTGCAAACAGGGGGGACGAGCAGTACTTC.

The chain uses TRBV7-6 and TRBJ2-3, with D tentatively TRBD1 (5 bases). Deletions cut 5 bases from V and 3 bases from J, with 9 bases between. Germline CDR1 is SGHVS and CDR2 is FNYEAQ. The CDR3 is 13 amino acids. The DNA of the CDR3 is TGTGCCAGCAGCCGACAGCTAACAGATACGCAGTATTTT. It encodes CASSRQLTDTQYF. Variable domain in full (rest from reference TRBV7-6 and TRBJ2-3): GAGVSQSPRYKVTKRGQDVALRCDPISGHVSLYWYRQALGQGPEFLTYFNYEAQQDKSGLPNDRFSAERPEGSISTLTIQRTEQRDSAMYRCASSRQLTDTQYFGPGTRLTVL.

The gene calls are TRBV2 and TRBJ1-5, with D possibly TRBD1 on 5 matching bases. This CDR3 contains 15 residues. Trimming left V 6 bases short and J 0 bases short, with 12 bases between. CDR1 SNHLY and CDR2 FYNNEI come from the germline V gene. CDR3 region: CASSPGGGSNQPQHF. The CDR3 bases are TGTGCCAGCAGCCCGGGGGGGGGTAGCAATCAGCCCCAGCATTTT.

The chain recombines TRBV5-6 with TRBJ2-5, with a weak D call TRBD2 (6 bases). V was cut by 5 bases and J by 3 bases, with 8 bases left in between. CDR1 is SGHDT, CDR2 YYEEEE, per germline. The CDR3 sequence is 12 residues long. DNA of the CDR3: TGTGCCAGCAGACTAGCTAAAGAGACCCAGTACTTC. It translates to CASRLAKETQYF.

The chain recombines TRBV19 with TRBJ1-2; tentative D call: TRBD1 (5 bases). The CDR3 totals 13 residues. Trimming left V 10 bases short and J 8 bases short, with 20 bases between. Per the germline V gene, CDR1 is LNHDA and CDR2 is SQIVND (reference sequence). CDR3 DNA: TGTGCCACCTCAGACAGTCTTACTATCGGCTACACCTTC. Residues: CATSDSLTIGYTF.

The genes are TRBV25-1 and TRBJ1-2, with TRBD1 identical over 8 bases. The germline V gene encodes CDR1 MGHDK and CDR2 SYGVNS. The CDR3 is 16 amino acids. V lost 3 bases, J lost 4 bases, and 10 bases stayed unmatched. The CDR3 sequence is CASSEFQGARGYGYTF. CDR3 nucleotide sequence: TGTGCCAGCAGTGAGTTCCAGGGGGCGCGCGGCTATGGCTACACCTTC.

V and J are TRBV29-1 and TRBJ1-1, with TRBD1 as a possible D gene (5 bases). The germline V and J ends were trimmed by 5 bases and 1 base, with 11 bases remaining between them. The CDR3 extends over 13 amino acids. The germline gives CDR1 SQVTM, CDR2 ANQGSEA. The CDR3 sequence is CSVSPDRNTEAFF. CDR3 nucleotide sequence: TGCAGCGTTTCTCCTGACAGGAACACTGAAGCTTTCTTT.

The genes are TRBV4-1 and TRBJ2-2; D perhaps matches TRBD1 (6 bases). The CDR3 has 15 amino acids. The V gene's germline CDR1 is MGHRA and CDR2 YSYEKL. Trimming cost V 6 bases and J 6 bases, with 17 bases left between them. CDR3 protein: CASRPQGPGAGELFF. The CDR3 coding sequence is TGCGCCAGCAGACCACAAGGGCCAGGGGCCGGGGAGCTGTTTTTT.

The rearrangement links TRBV4-2 to TRBJ2-5, with TRBD1 matching over 10 bases. V shed 2 bases, J shed 4 bases, and the junction held 7 bases outside the gene matches. Germline V gene data show CDR1 as LGHNA and CDR2 as YNFKEQ. The CDR3 is 16 amino acids. CDR3 residues: CASSQRTGGMRETQYF. The DNA for the CDR3 is TGTGCCAGCAGCCAACGGACAGGGGGGATGCGAGAGACCCAGTACTTC.

V gene TRBV5-4 combines with J gene TRBJ2-2; maybe TRBD2 (7 bases). Trimming took 4 bases from V and 6 from J, leaving 13 bases between them. Germline CDR1 and CDR2: SGHNT and YYREEE (reference sequence). The CDR3 spans 14 residues. This CDR3 is CASSVKGGPGELFF. The CDR3 DNA is TGTGCCAGCAGCGTAAAGGGGGGGCCCGGGGAGCTGTTTTTT.

The genes are TRBV5-1 and TRBJ2-3; a possible D gene is TRBD2 (5 bases). CDR1 and CDR2 (germline): SGHRS, YFSETQ. Trimming took 4 bases from V and 3 from J, leaving 27 bases between them. The length of the CDR3 is 19 residues. CDR3 sequence (DNA): TGCGCCAGCAGCGATCCACTCCGGAGCGGAATACGGGGTACAGATACGCAGTATTTT. Its translation: CASSDPLRSGIRGTDTQYF.

The chain employs TRBV28 and TRBJ1-5, with a tentative D call TRBD1 (5 bases). This CDR3 spans 15 amino acids. V gave up 7 bases and J gave up 1 base, with 14 bases separating them. CDR1 is MDHEN and CDR2 is SYDVKM in the germline V gene. The DNA for the CDR3 is TGTGCCAGCACCCGGGGGGGTATGAGCAATCAGCCCCAGCATTTT. Translating gives CASTRGGMSNQPQHF.

The chain couples TRBV4-3 to TRBJ2-3; 12 bases are a match to TRBD2. Trimming removed 0 bases from V and 4 bases from J; junction bases left unmatched: 2. The germline V gene encodes CDR1 LGHNA and CDR2 YSLEER. The CDR3 has 16 residues. This chain's CDR3 is CASSQDLAGGPDTQYF. The CDR3 DNA is TGCGCCAGCAGCCAAGACCTAGCGGGGGGGCCAGATACGCAGTATTTT.

In its sample, this clone was seen once. The gene calls are TRBV4-3 and TRBJ1-2; 7 bases agree with TRBD1. Trimming cost V 0 bases and J 5 bases; bases outside gene matches: 6. The CDR3 consists of 15 residues. The germline CDR1 and CDR2 sequences are LGHNA and YSLEER. This chain's CDR3 is CASSQDRQGSYGYTF. For the CDR3, the DNA is TGCGCCAGCAGCCAAGATCGACAGGGCTCTTATGGCTACACCTTC.

The J gene is TRBJ2-2, the V gene TRBV7-2; D is possibly TRBD1 (6 bases). V was trimmed by 4 bases and J by 5 bases, leaving 8 bases between them. The CDR3 is made up of 13 amino acids. CDR1 is SGHTA, CDR2 FQGNSA, per germline. CDR3 in DNA: TGTGCCAGCAGCTCCACAGGGACCGGGGAGCTGTTTTTT. This translates into CASSSTGTGELFF.

The rearrangement joins TRBV6-1 to TRBJ1-1; tentatively, D is TRBD1 (5 bases). The length of the CDR3 is 14 residues. V lost 1 base and J lost 1, with 7 bases in between. The V gene's germline CDR1 is MNHNS and CDR2 SASEGT. CDR3 in amino acids: CASSEGTGNTEAFF. DNA of the CDR3: TGTGCCAGCAGTGAAGGTACAGGGAACACTGAAGCTTTCTTT.

The CDR3 DNA follows: TGCGCCAGCAGCGGAGAAAATGAAAAACTGTTTTTT. Encoded protein: CASSGENEKLFF. The rearrangement uses TRBV5-1 and TRBJ1-4; D gene unclear. V was cut by 4 bases and J by 5 bases, with 6 bases left in between. This CDR3 is 12 amino acids long. Germline loops: CDR1 SGHRS, CDR2 YFSETQ.

In its sample, this clone was seen once. The chain recombines TRBV5-4 with TRBJ2-1; no clear D gene. Germline V lookup: CDR1 SGHNT, CDR2 YYREEE (reference sequence). V gave up 2 bases and J gave up 7 bases, with 7 bases separating them. The CDR3 length is 12 residues. The CDR3 reads CASSFAENEQFF. The CDR3, as DNA: TGTGCCAGCAGCTTCGCTGAGAATGAGCAGTTCTTC.

The CDR3 protein is CASSQEGSSGGAGQTQYF. CDR3 sequence (DNA): TGTGCCAGCAGCCAAGAAGGATCCAGCGGGGGGGCCGGGCAGACCCAGTACTTC. The rearrangement links TRBV4-2 to TRBJ2-5; TRBD2 matches at 10 bases. Looked up from germline, CDR1 is LGHNA and CDR2 is YNFKEQ. The CDR3 contains 18 residues. J was trimmed by 6 bases and V by 0 bases; bases with no gene match: 13.

The chain is built from TRBV2 and TRBJ1-2; TRBD1 matches 9 bases. V gave up 8 bases and J gave up 8 bases; unmatched junction bases: 18. The CDR3 has 16 amino acids. Per the germline V gene, CDR1 is SNHLY and CDR2 is FYNNEI. The DNA of the CDR3 is TGTGCCAGCTCACAGACCGGGACAGGGCCCCTCGTGGGCTACACCTTC. It specifies CASSQTGTGPLVGYTF.